The rows below give T cell receptor beta chains drawn from one sample of a study of T-cell reconstitution after alpha-beta-depleted transplantation in children. TCRdb called the PCR reads again in MiXCR, with one record for every CDR3 protein. The sample includes almost 600,000 distinct CDR3 sequences, 27% of them seen just once. Here the sequenced sample was PBMCs, taken before TCRalphabeta/CD19-depleted stem cell transplant. The receptors shown here come from a boy younger than two with Wiskott-Aldrich syndrome, due to receive a stem cell transplant. Each CDR3 is given with its conserved first and last residue. Each record gives: J gene, V gene, D gene, clone size, CDR3 protein, CDR3 DNA. The D gene is left open where the match is weak. Size values are once, few and many counts, or a class for expanded clones, and some rows have none.

J: TRBJ2-2; V: TRBV4-1; D: TRBD2; size: once; CDR3: CASSQVRTSADTGELFF; DNA: TGCGCCAGCAGCCAAGTCCGAACTAGCGCAGACACCGGGGAGCTGTTTTTT
J: TRBJ2-1; V: TRBV4-2; D: -; size: -; CDR3: CASSHKIRGSADNEQFF; DNA: TGTGCCAGCAGCCACAAGATACGGGGGTCAGCCGACAATGAGCAGTTCTTC
J: TRBJ2-2; V: TRBV7-2; D: -; size: -; CDR3: CASTGRVDTGELFF; DNA: TGTGCCAGCACAGGGCGGGTCGACACCGGGGAGCTGTTTTTT
J: TRBJ2-5; V: TRBV5-5; D: -; size: few; CDR3: CASSYTYQETQYF; DNA: TGTGCCAGCAGCTATACGTACCAAGAGACCCAGTACTTC
J: TRBJ2-1; V: TRBV20-1; D: TRBD2; size: -; CDR3: CSARQLARGRFYNEQFF; DNA: TGCAGTGCTAGGCAACTAGCGCGAGGGAGGTTCTACAATGAGCAGTTCTTC
J: TRBJ2-4; V: TRBV5-1; D: -; size: -; CDR3: CASGSEGENIQYF; DNA: TGCGCCAGCGGCTCAGAGGGAGAAAACATTCAGTACTTC
J: TRBJ2-7; V: TRBV5-5; D: -; size: few; CDR3: CASSLAQGGYEQYF; DNA: TGTGCCAGCAGCTTGGCTCAGGGGGGCTACGAGCAGTACTTC
J: TRBJ2-6; V: TRBV5-1; D: -; size: -; CDR3: CASGSSWSGANVLTF; DNA: TGCGCCAGCGGATCCTCGTGGTCTGGGGCCAACGTCCTGACTTTC
J: TRBJ2-1; V: TRBV10-3; D: TRBD2; size: many; CDR3: CAISPGLAGSEQFF; DNA: TGTGCCATCAGCCCGGGACTAGCGGGGAGTGAGCAGTTCTTC
J: TRBJ1-1; V: TRBV7-4; D: -; size: -; CDR3: CASSFRRHTGKEKLNTEAFF; DNA: TGTGCCAGCAGCTTTCGGAGACACACAGGGAAAGAGAAGTTGAACACTGAAGCTTTCTTT
J: TRBJ1-1; V: TRBV2; D: TRBD1; size: -; CDR3: CASRIQGRNTEAFF; DNA: TGTGCCAGCAGAATACAGGGGCGAAACACTGAAGCTTTCTTT
J: TRBJ2-1; V: TRBV7-9; D: TRBD2; size: -; CDR3: CASSSTGLAGDNEQFF; DNA: TGTGCCAGCAGCTCGACGGGACTAGCGGGGGACAATGAGCAGTTCTTC
J: TRBJ2-3; V: TRBV6-4; D: TRBD2; size: -; CDR3: CASMDEAGGPDTQYF; DNA: TGTGCCAGCATGGATGAGGCGGGAGGGCCAGATACGCAGTATTTT
J: TRBJ2-3; V: TRBV5-5; D: -; size: -; CDR3: CASSYPGSSKSADTQYF; DNA: TGTGCCAGCAGCTACCCCGGGAGCAGCAAAAGCGCAGATACGCAGTATTTT
J: TRBJ2-1; V: TRBV4-1; D: -; size: few; CDR3: CASSQLKAQGIYNEQFF; DNA: TGCGCCAGCAGCCAACTAAAGGCACAGGGCATATACAATGAGCAGTTCTTC
J: TRBJ2-1; V: TRBV27; D: TRBD2; size: few; CDR3: CASSLQPGLPRSYNEQFF; DNA: TGTGCCAGCAGCTTACAGCCGGGACTACCACGCTCCTACAATGAGCAGTTCTTC
J: TRBJ2-1; V: TRBV5-1; D: -; size: -; CDR3: CASNPGFGSYNEQFF; DNA: TGCGCCAGCAACCCAGGGTTCGGCTCCTACAATGAGCAGTTCTTC
J: TRBJ2-3; V: TRBV9; D: -; size: many; CDR3: CASSVGLTDTQYF; DNA: TGTGCCAGCAGCGTAGGACTAACAGATACGCAGTATTTT
J: TRBJ2-1; V: TRBV12-3/TRBV12-4; D: TRBD2; size: few; CDR3: CASRSPIAGGPNEQFF; DNA: TGTGCCAGCAGATCCCCTATAGCGGGGGGGCCCAATGAGCAGTTCTTC
J: TRBJ1-2; V: TRBV7-2; D: -; size: few; CDR3: CASSLLQGTYGYTF; DNA: TGTGCCAGCAGCTTACTCCAGGGTACCTATGGCTACACCTTC
J: TRBJ2-2; V: TRBV5-6; D: TRBD2; size: -; CDR3: CASSPRGTSGRYTGELFF; DNA: TGTGCCAGCAGCCCCCGGGGTACTAGCGGGAGATACACCGGGGAGCTGTTTTTT
J: TRBJ2-7; V: TRBV5-1; D: -; size: -; CDR3: CASSGGVLYEQYF; DNA: TGCGCCAGCAGCGGCGGGGTACTCTACGAGCAGTACTTC
J: TRBJ2-2; V: TRBV10-3; D: -; size: -; CDR3: CAINPRAGDTGELFF; DNA: TGTGCCATCAATCCCCGTGCAGGGGACACCGGGGAGCTGTTTTTT
J: TRBJ1-4; V: TRBV20-1; D: -; size: -; CDR3: CSARDLRDPNEKLFF; DNA: TGCAGTGCTAGAGATTTGAGGGATCCTAATGAAAAACTGTTTTTT
J: TRBJ2-5; V: TRBV5-1; D: TRBD2; size: -; CDR3: CASSLDRLRQLTNSGNQETQYF; DNA: TGTGCCAGCAGCTTGGATCGTCTTCGCCAGCTAACTAACAGCGGGAACCAAGAGACCCAGTACTTC
J: TRBJ1-1; V: TRBV9; D: -; size: -; CDR3: CASSVSGRAFF; DNA: TGTGCCAGCAGCGTAAGTGGACGTGCTTTCTTT
J: TRBJ2-2; V: TRBV5-1; D: TRBD1; size: few; CDR3: CASSLVGTDSGLFF; DNA: TGCGCCAGCAGCTTGGTGGGGACAGACTCTGGGCTGTTTTTT
J: TRBJ2-5; V: TRBV7-9; D: -; size: few; CDR3: CASSFGVMETQYF; DNA: TGTGCCAGCAGCTTCGGGGTGATGGAGACCCAGTACTTC
J: TRBJ2-5; V: TRBV2; D: -; size: -; CDR3: CASSDGTQKETQYF; DNA: TGTGCCAGCAGTGACGGGACTCAGAAAGAGACCCAGTACTTC
J: TRBJ2-1; V: TRBV9; D: TRBD2; size: few; CDR3: CASSPRLAGRDNEQFF; DNA: TGTGCCAGCAGCCCGAGACTAGCGGGACGTGACAATGAGCAGTTCTTC
J: TRBJ2-7; V: TRBV20-1; D: TRBD2; size: few; CDR3: CSAHGLAGGRSSYEQYF; DNA: TGCAGTGCTCACGGACTAGCGGGAGGGAGGAGCTCCTACGAGCAGTACTTC